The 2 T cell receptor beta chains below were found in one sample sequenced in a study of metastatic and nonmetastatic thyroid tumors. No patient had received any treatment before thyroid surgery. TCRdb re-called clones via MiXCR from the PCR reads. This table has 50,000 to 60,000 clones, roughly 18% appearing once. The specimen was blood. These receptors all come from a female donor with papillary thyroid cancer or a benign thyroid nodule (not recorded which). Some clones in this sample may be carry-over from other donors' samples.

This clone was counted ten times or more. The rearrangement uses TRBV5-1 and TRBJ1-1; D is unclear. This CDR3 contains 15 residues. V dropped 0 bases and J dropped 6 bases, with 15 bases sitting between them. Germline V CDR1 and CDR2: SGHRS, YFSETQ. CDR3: CASSLAGGFGPEAFF. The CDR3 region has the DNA TGCGCCAGCAGCTTGGCTGGCGGGTTTGGCCCTGAAGCTTTCTTT.

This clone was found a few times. The chain's CDR3 is CASKEVTVVSGELFF. CDR3 DNA sequence: TGTGCCAGCAAAGAAGTGACAGTGGTATCCGGGGAGCTGTTTTTT. V is TRBV6-9 and J is TRBJ2-2; perhaps TRBD1 as D (5 bases). The CDR3 runs 15 residues. The germline CDR1 and CDR2 sequences are MNHGY and SVAAGI. V lost 7 bases, J lost 6 bases, and 18 bases lay in between.